The present entry profiles one T cell receptor beta chain with its context. The data derive from a study of cytomegalovirus exposure and HLA in healthy donors. The study ran its PCR with 60 Vbeta and 13 Jbeta primers. The assay was immunoSEQ multiplex PCR, and TCRdb's table has in-frame clones only and misses some. The profile shows a few hundred thousand clones, around 89% of them singletons. Germline V gene lookup returns CDR1 LNHNV and CDR2 YYDKDF (reference sequence). The CDR3 spans 18 residues. The trim removed 0 bases at V and 1 base at J, leaving 8 bases unmatched. This receptor was obtained from a woman under 30 in good health and CMV-seronegative. V is TRBV15 and J is TRBJ2-2; TRBD2 aligns across 7 bases. The sample consisted of PBMCs. CDR3 sequence: CATSRDQKAGLNTGELFF. CDR3 sequence (DNA): TGTGCCACCAGCAGAGATCAGAAAGCGGGACTGAACACCGGGGAGCTGTTTTTT.